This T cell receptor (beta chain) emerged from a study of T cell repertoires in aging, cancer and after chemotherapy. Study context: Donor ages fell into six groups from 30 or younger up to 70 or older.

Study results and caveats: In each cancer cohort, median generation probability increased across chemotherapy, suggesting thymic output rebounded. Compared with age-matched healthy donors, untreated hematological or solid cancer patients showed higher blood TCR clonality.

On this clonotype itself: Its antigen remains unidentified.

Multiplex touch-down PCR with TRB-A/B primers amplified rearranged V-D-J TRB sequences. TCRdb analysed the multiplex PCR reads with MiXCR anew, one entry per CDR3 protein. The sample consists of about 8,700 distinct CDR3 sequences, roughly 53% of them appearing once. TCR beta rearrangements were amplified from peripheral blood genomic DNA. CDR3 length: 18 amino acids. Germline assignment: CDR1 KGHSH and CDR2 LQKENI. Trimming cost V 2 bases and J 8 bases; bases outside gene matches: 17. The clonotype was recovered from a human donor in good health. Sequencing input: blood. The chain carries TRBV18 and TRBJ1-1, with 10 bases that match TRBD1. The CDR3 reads CASSPRDRGPRRLVEAFF. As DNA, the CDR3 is TGTGCCAGCTCACCAAGGGACAGGGGCCCCCGGCGGTTAGTGGAAGCTTTCTTT.